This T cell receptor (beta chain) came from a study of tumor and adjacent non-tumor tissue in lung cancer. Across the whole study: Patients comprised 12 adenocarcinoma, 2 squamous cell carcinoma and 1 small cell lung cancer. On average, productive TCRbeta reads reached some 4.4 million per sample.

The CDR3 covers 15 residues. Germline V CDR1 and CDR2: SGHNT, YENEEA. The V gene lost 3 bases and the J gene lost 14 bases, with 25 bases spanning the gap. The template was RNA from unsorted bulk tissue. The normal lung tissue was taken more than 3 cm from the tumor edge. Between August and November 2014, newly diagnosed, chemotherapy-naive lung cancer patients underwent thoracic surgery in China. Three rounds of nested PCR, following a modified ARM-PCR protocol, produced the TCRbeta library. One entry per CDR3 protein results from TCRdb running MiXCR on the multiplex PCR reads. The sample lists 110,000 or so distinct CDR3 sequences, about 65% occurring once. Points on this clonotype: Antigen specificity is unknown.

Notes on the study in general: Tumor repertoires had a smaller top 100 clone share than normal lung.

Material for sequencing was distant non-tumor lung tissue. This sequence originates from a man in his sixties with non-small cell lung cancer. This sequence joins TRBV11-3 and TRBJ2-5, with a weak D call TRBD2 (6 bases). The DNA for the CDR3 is TGTGCCAGCAGCTTCGGAGGGAACAAAAAAGAGACCCGCTACTTC. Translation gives CASSFGGNKKETRYF. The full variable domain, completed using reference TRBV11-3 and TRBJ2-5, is EAGVVQSPRYKIIEKKQPVAFWCNPISGHNTLYWYLQNLGQGPELLIRYENEEAVDDSQLPKDRFSAERLKGVDSTLKIQPAELGDSAVYLCASSFGGNKKETRYFGPGTRLLVL.